The following is a T cell receptor beta chain sequence with its context. Its specificity is not known. Assay execution took place at the deep level. Method: immunoSEQ multiplex PCR; TCRdb's copy keeps in-frame clones and lacks some. The sample includes over 2 million clones, around 90% of them seen just once. CDR1 SGHNT and CDR2 YENEEA come from the germline V gene. Trimming removed 1 base at V and 7 bases at J, with 14 bases between. The CDR3 has 15 residues. The source of the sample is a study of shared clonotypes between healthy human individuals. Turning to the study itself: Aged between 18 and 49, the donors were a couple of women and three men. Study results and caveats: Only blood underwent sampling, and tissue repertoires likely differ.

The J gene is TRBJ2-1, the V gene TRBV11-3; D possibly matches TRBD1 or TRBD2 (5 bases each). Sample: naive CD4+ T cells from PBMCs. Described subset: CD45RA+ positively selected. The source is a man between 18 and 35 years old in good health. Some clones in this sample may be carry-over from other donors' samples. The CDR3 DNA reads as TGTGCCAGCAGCTTAGGAGGGGACCTAAAAAATGAGCAGTTCTTC. Protein product: CASSLGGDLKNEQFF.